This T cell receptor (beta chain) was sequenced in a study of T-cell reconstitution after alpha-beta-depleted transplantation in children. Regarding the study as a whole: Some patients showed high day-60 TCRbeta diversity, which derived from surviving recipient T cells and thymic progenitors. Fresh T-cell production supplied most of the T-cell counts and diversity seen one year after transplant. Several hundred graft clones that had expanded were reportedly the source of alpha-beta T cells about two months after transplant.

A word on this clonotype: What it binds is not known.

Unique molecular identifiers were incorporated when the TCRbeta library was constructed. TCRdb itself ran the PCR reads through MiXCR, one entry per CDR3 protein. This table has 250,000 to 300,000 distinct CDR3 sequences, around a tenth appearing once. Germline V CDR1 and CDR2: LGHNA, YSLEER. This CDR3 region has 14 residues. Trimming stripped 1 base from V and 4 bases from J, with 10 bases between. Sequenced material: PBMCs, taken before TCRalphabeta/CD19-depleted stem cell transplant. J is TRBJ2-5 and V is TRBV4-3; maybe TRBD1 (5 bases). The clonotype was recovered from a boy younger than two with acute myeloid leukemia, due to receive a stem cell transplant. The CDR3 protein is CASSQGVQGETQYF. In DNA, the CDR3 is TGCGCCAGCAGCCAAGGTGTGCAGGGAGAGACCCAGTACTTC.